This entry describes one T cell receptor (beta chain). The data derive from a study of OX40 agonist ivuxolimab in advanced cancers. Study-wide context: Patients received the agonistic anti-OX40 (CD134) antibody ivuxolimab. Patients in dose escalation had liver, melanoma, kidney or head and neck cancers.

This CDR3 has 16 residues. Germline V CDR1 and CDR2: SGHAT, FQNNGV. Trimming stripped 0 bases from V and 0 bases from J, with 9 bases between. Individuals having autoimmune disease history or systemic immunosuppression were not enrolled. The data were produced by immunoSEQ multiplex PCR, yet TCRdb's version contains in-frame clones alone and is incomplete. This sample has tens of thousands of clones; over 90% occur once, and the top ten carry 15% to 20%. Sequenced material: CD4+ or CD8+ T cells sorted from blood, taken in a trial of the OX40 agonist ivuxolimab. The rearrangement uses TRBV11-2 and TRBJ1-3; D unresolved. This sequence was found in an adult with an advanced solid tumor such as melanoma, head and neck, liver or kidney cancer. The DNA of the CDR3 is TGTGCCAGCAGCTTAGAGGCAGGCTACTCTGGAAACACCATATATTTT. It translates to CASSLEAGYSGNTIYF.